This T cell receptor beta chain is from a study of beta chain features in type 1 diabetes. Germline CDR1 reads SGHAT; CDR2 reads FQNNGV. The CDR3 contains 16 residues. J gave up 8 bases and V 5 bases, and 8 bases lay outside the gene matches. A heparinised blood draw that averaged around 100 mL was obtained once from each donor. Sorted CD4+ subsets: naive, central memory, regulatory, stem cell-like memory (CD45RO/CCR7/CD25/CD127/CD95/CD27 panel). Study-wide results and limits: Shorter TCRB CDR3s, moderately but significantly so, were found in Type 1 diabetes patients in all four CD4+ subsets.

cDNA synthesis used the whole RNA isolate, giving expressed TCRB sequences. The repertoire was sequenced with immunoSEQ multiplex PCR; TCRdb's copy has only in-frame clones and lacks some. Here the sample spans approximately 170,000 clones, 7.5% to 8.5% being singletons. As to this clone: Its antigen is currently unknown.

Sequencing was carried out using central memory CD4+ T cells from blood. The chain recombines TRBV11-2 with TRBJ2-1; 14 bases match TRBD2. The receptor comes from a man aged 18 to 30 with type 1 diabetes. CDR3 bases: TGTGCCAGCAGCAGGAGCGGGACTAGCGGGAGCTATGAGCAGTTCTTC. This translates into CASSRSGTSGSYEQFF.